This TCR beta chain comes out of a study of blood T cell repertoires in COVID-19. V shed 4 bases and J 6 bases; nucleotides not matched to a gene: 5. CDR3 length equals 13 residues. Germline V CDR1 and CDR2: SGHKS, YYEKEE (reference sequence). Measured with immunoSEQ multiplex PCR; TCRdb has only the in-frame clones, and not every one. The sample lists more than 150,000 clones, 80% seen once, with roughly 0.6% in the top ten. The J gene is TRBJ1-2, the V gene TRBV5-5, with 8 bases aligning to TRBD1. The sequenced sample consisted of peripheral blood. The sequence derives from a man in his 60s with acute or convalescent COVID-19. The CDR3, as DNA: TGTGCCAGCAGCCCCGGACAGGGACATGGCTACACCTTC. This translates into CASSPGQGHGYTF. Combining the CDR3 with reference TRBV5-5 and TRBJ1-2 gives the whole variable domain DAGVTQSPTHLIKTRGQQVTLRCSPISGHKSVSWYQQVLGQGPQFIFQYYEKEERGRGNFPDRFSARQFPNYSSELNVNALLLGDSALYLCASSPGQGHGYTFGSGTRLTVV.